This T cell receptor (beta chain) was retrieved from a study of blood T cell repertoires in COVID-19. Method: immunoSEQ multiplex PCR; TCRdb's copy keeps in-frame clones and lacks some. Of 200,000 to 300,000 clones listed, roughly 89% are singletons. Germline trimming cut 6 bases from V and 8 bases from J; bases unmatched to any gene: 11. CDR3 length equals 15 residues. The germline gives CDR1 MNHEY, CDR2 SMNVEV (reference sequence). This clonotype originated in a woman aged 25 to 39 who had recovered from COVID-19. The chain has TRBV27 and TRBJ2-1; 9 nucleotides align to TRBD1. The specimen was PBMCs or T cells enriched from blood (not recorded which). CDR3: CASRLAGQGGDEQFF. The CDR3 coding sequence is TGTGCCAGCAGACTGGCGGGACAGGGTGGCGATGAGCAGTTCTTC.